A selection of T cell receptor beta chains follows, all from one sample in a study of blood T cell repertoires in COVID-19. This table comes from immunoSEQ multiplex PCR, and its TCRdb copy is limited to in-frame clones, with some not included. The repertoire holds about 300,000 clones, with 80% to 95% as singletons. Sequencing was done on a sample of PBMCs or T cells enriched from blood (not recorded which). The receptors derive from a woman in her 30s who had recovered from COVID-19. Both conserved end residues are part of each CDR3. The D gene is left open where the match is weak. Some rows have no size entry. The others give once, few or many, or a class for an expanded clone.

abundance	j_gene	v_gene	d_gene	CDR3nt	CDR3aa
NA	TRBJ1-4	TRBV11-2	TRBD1	TGTGCCAGCAGACTGACAGGGGCCAACGAAAAACTGTTTTTT	CASRLTGANEKLFF
NA	TRBJ2-4	TRBV19	TRBD1	TGTGCCAGTAGTCAAGACAGGGCAAAAAACATTCAGTACTTC	CASSQDRAKNIQYF
NA	TRBJ1-4	TRBV28	NA	TGTGCCAGCAGTACGCCGGGCCACGGGGATGAAAAACTGTTTTTT	CASSTPGHGDEKLFF
NA	TRBJ2-7	TRBV27	NA	TGTGCCAGCAGTTTCGGAGAGAACTACGAGCAGTACTTC	CASSFGENYEQYF
NA	TRBJ2-7	TRBV19	TRBD2	TGTGCCAGTAGTATAGGACTAGCGGGGACCTACGAGCAGTACTTC	CASSIGLAGTYEQYF
once	TRBJ2-3	TRBV18	NA	TGTGCCAGCTCACCTGACACTTTTAATACGCAGTATTTT	CASSPDTFNTQYF
NA	TRBJ1-2	TRBV19	TRBD1	TGTGCCAGCCGGTTCCGGGACAGGGGTGCCTATGGCTACACCTTC	CASRFRDRGAYGYTF
NA	TRBJ1-3	TRBV5-6	NA	TGTGCCAGCAGCCGGGGGAGTCTGAACACCATATATTTT	CASSRGSLNTIYF
NA	TRBJ2-1	TRBV29-1	NA	TGCAGCGTCAAAGAGAACAATGAGCAGTTCTTC	CSVKENNEQFF
NA	TRBJ2-7	TRBV6-4	TRBD2	TGTGCCAGCAATCGTAGCGGGAGTATAACCTACGAGCAGTACTTC	CASNRSGSITYEQYF
NA	TRBJ2-1	TRBV6-6	TRBD2	TGTGCCAGCATTACAACTAGCGGGAGCTTCTACAATGAGCAGTTCTTC	CASITTSGSFYNEQFF
NA	TRBJ1-3	TRBV28	NA	TGTGCCAGCAGTCCGAGAGGCGGAAACACCATATATTTT	CASSPRGGNTIYF
NA	TRBJ2-2	TRBV6-6	TRBD2	TGTGCCAGCAGCTTAGCGGGAGTTTTGGGCACCGGGGAGCTGTTTTTT	CASSLAGVLGTGELFF
NA	TRBJ1-1	TRBV7-9	TRBD1	TGTGCCAGCAGCACAGGGGAAGGGAACACTGAAGCTTTCTTT	CASSTGEGNTEAFF
NA	TRBJ1-6	TRBV28	NA	TGTGCCAGCAGTTCGACACCTCAGGCGTATAATTCACCCCTCCACTTT	CASSSTPQAYNSPLHF
NA	TRBJ1-1	TRBV18	NA	TGTGCCAGCTCACCACAATCGGGACACCCTGAGAGCACTGAAGCTTTCTTT	CASSPQSGHPESTEAFF
NA	TRBJ1-2	TRBV5-1	NA	TGCGCCAGCAGCTTGGAGGCAGGGGAAGGCTACACCTTC	CASSLEAGEGYTF
NA	TRBJ2-2	TRBV19	TRBD1	TGTGCCAGTAGGGCTACCGGGACAGGGTTTCCCGGGGAGCTGTTTTTT	CASRATGTGFPGELFF
NA	TRBJ2-2	TRBV19	NA	TGTGCCAGTAGCCCCTTTATGGGGGAGCTGTTTTTT	CASSPFMGELFF
NA	TRBJ1-2	TRBV15	NA	TGTGCCACCAGCAGAGATAGGGGAAACTATGGCTACACCTTC	CATSRDRGNYGYTF
NA	TRBJ1-3	TRBV3-1/TRBV3-2	NA	TGTGCCAGCAGCCAAGAGGGGGCCGGAGGAAACACCATATATTTT	CASSQEGAGGNTIYF
NA	TRBJ2-1	TRBV6-1	NA	TGTGCCAGCAGTGTCAATACCGGGACTTCCGCGTACAATGAGCAGTTCTTC	CASSVNTGTSAYNEQFF
NA	TRBJ2-1	TRBV27	NA	TGTGCCAGCAGCCGAGTGCGGGCGGCGGACAATGAGCAGTTCTTC	CASSRVRAADNEQFF
once	TRBJ1-5	TRBV3-1/TRBV3-2	TRBD1	TGTGCCAGCAGCCAAAGGGACAGGAAGGGGCCCCAGCATTTT	CASSQRDRKGPQHF
few	TRBJ1-3	TRBV10-3	NA	TGTGCCATCAGCGAGCGCATAGATGGAAACACCATATATTTT	CAISERIDGNTIYF
NA	TRBJ1-3	TRBV27	TRBD1	TGTGCCAGCAGTCGTACCGGGACAGTCTCTGGAAACACCATATATTTT	CASSRTGTVSGNTIYF
once	TRBJ2-7	TRBV11-1	TRBD2	TGTGCCAGCAGCTTATATGCGGGAGTTTACGAGCAGTACTTC	CASSLYAGVYEQYF
NA	TRBJ1-6	TRBV19	TRBD1	TGTGCCAGTAGCTCGGGACAGACAATTGATTCACCCCTCCACTTT	CASSSGQTIDSPLHF
NA	TRBJ2-1	TRBV5-6	NA	TGTGCCAGCAGCTCCACGTACAGCTACAATGAGCAGTTCTTC	CASSSTYSYNEQFF
NA	TRBJ2-1	TRBV18	TRBD2	TGTGCCAGCTCACCACCTGCTAGCGGAAGAGTTGAGCAGTTCTTC	CASSPPASGRVEQFF
NA	TRBJ2-7	TRBV7-2	TRBD1	TGTGCCAGCAGCGCCACGGGACAGGGAATTGACGAGCAGTACTTC	CASSATGQGIDEQYF
NA	TRBJ2-5	TRBV19	TRBD2	TGTGCCAGTAGTCCCAGCGGGAGGGATGAGACCCAGTACTTC	CASSPSGRDETQYF
NA	TRBJ2-3	TRBV9	NA	TGTGCCAGCAGCGTAGAGACGACTAGCACAGATACGCAGTATTTT	CASSVETTSTDTQYF
NA	TRBJ2-2	TRBV19	NA	TGTGCCAGTAGTATGGGGGGAGTTAATGGGAACACCGGGGAGCTGTTTTTT	CASSMGGVNGNTGELFF
few	TRBJ1-1	TRBV7-3	NA	TGTGCCAGCAAGGAGGGATTGAACACTGAAGCTTTCTTT	CASKEGLNTEAFF
once	TRBJ2-2	TRBV2	TRBD1	TGTGCCAGCAGTGAAATTTACAGGGGGTCCGGGGAGCTGTTTTTT	CASSEIYRGSGELFF
NA	TRBJ1-4	TRBV7-9	NA	TGTGCCAGCAGTATGGGGGGTTCAACTAATGAAAAACTGTTTTTT	CASSMGGSTNEKLFF
NA	TRBJ2-7	TRBV9	NA	TGTGCCAGCAGCGTAGACCTGGCTAGCGTCTACGAGCAGTACTTC	CASSVDLASVYEQYF
few	TRBJ2-1	TRBV27	NA	TGTGCCAGCAGTGGGAAATCGGGGGAAGCGGCGAGGAATGAGCAGTTCTTC	CASSGKSGEAARNEQFF
NA	TRBJ2-1	TRBV27	NA	TGTGCCAGCAGTTACGGGAGCGGTGAGCAGTTCTTC	CASSYGSGEQFF
NA	TRBJ2-7	TRBV4-1	TRBD1	TGCGCCAGCAGCCCAACCCCGGGACAGGGGGTGTCTGAGGCGGGGGAGCAGTACTTC	CASSPTPGQGVSEAGEQYF
NA	TRBJ2-7	TRBV27	TRBD2	TGTGCCAGCAGCCCGAGACTAGCGCTGTCCTACGAGCAGTACTTC	CASSPRLALSYEQYF
once	TRBJ2-1	TRBV15	TRBD2	TGTGCCACCAGCAGGGATGCTAGCGGGAGATACAATGAGCAGTTCTTC	CATSRDASGRYNEQFF
NA	TRBJ1-2	TRBV30	NA	TGTGCCTGGACGCACAGTAGTACTCTTGGCTACACCTTC	CAWTHSSTLGYTF
NA	TRBJ1-4	TRBV7-9	TRBD1	TGTGCCAGCAGCGGGACAGGGGGAGATGAAAAACTGTTTTTT	CASSGTGGDEKLFF
NA	TRBJ2-5	TRBV13	TRBD1	TGTGCCAGCAGCCGGGACAGTCAAGAGACCCAGTACTTC	CASSRDSQETQYF
NA	TRBJ2-5	TRBV6-6	NA	TGTGCCAGCAGTTACTTCGGGGAGACCCAGTACTTC	CASSYFGETQYF
NA	TRBJ2-2	TRBV5-1	NA	TGCGCCAGCAGCTTTAGCGGGAACACCGGGGAGCTGTTTTTT	CASSFSGNTGELFF
NA	TRBJ1-2	TRBV5-8	TRBD1	TGTGCCAGCAGCTCGACAGGGGGGGGTGGCTACACCTTC	CASSSTGGGGYTF
NA	TRBJ2-7	TRBV5-1	NA	TGCGCCAGCAGCCCGATGACACGGAGCGGGCCCTACGAGCAGTACTTC	CASSPMTRSGPYEQYF
NA	TRBJ2-5	TRBV5-1	NA	TGCGCCAGCAGCTTGGCCGGGGGGACCCAGTACTTC	CASSLAGGTQYF
NA	TRBJ1-5	TRBV19	TRBD1	TGTGCCAGTAGTTCGACAGGGGGCGGGAGCAATCAGCCCCAGCATTTT	CASSSTGGGSNQPQHF
NA	TRBJ2-7	TRBV11-2	TRBD2	TGTGCCAGCAGCCATGGACTAGCGTCCTCCTACGAGCAGTACTTC	CASSHGLASSYEQYF
NA	TRBJ2-7	TRBV28	TRBD2	TGTGCCAGCAGTACCCGGACTAGCGGGTCCTACGAGCAGTACTTC	CASSTRTSGSYEQYF
NA	TRBJ2-1	TRBV28	TRBD2	TGTGCCAGCAGGCCTCCCTCGGGGCGGCTAGCGGGTGATTCCTCCTACAATGAGCAGTTCTTC	CASRPPSGRLAGDSSYNEQFF
few	TRBJ2-7	TRBV5-4	NA	TGTGCCAGCAGCTCGGCAGGCCTCTACGAGCAGTACTTC	CASSSAGLYEQYF
NA	TRBJ2-1	TRBV27	TRBD2	TGTGCCAGCAGATTCTTAGCGGGAGCGCCCAATGAGCAGTTCTTC	CASRFLAGAPNEQFF
NA	TRBJ2-1	TRBV5-3	NA	TGTGCCAGAAGCTTGGAACTAGCCCTCAGCTCCTACAATGAGCAGTTCTTC	CARSLELALSSYNEQFF
NA	TRBJ2-2	TRBV21-1	NA	TGTGCCAGCAGCAAAGCAGGTAGCGGGAGGCGTTTCACCGGGGAGCTGTTTTTT	CASSKAGSGRRFTGELFF